This is a list of T cell receptor beta chains from one sample in a study of control samples from healthy donors and cancer patients. TCRdb's table, derived via immunoSEQ multiplex PCR, lists solely in-frame clones and lacks some. This sample has some 130,000 clones, with 92% found just once. Specimen: blood. Source of these receptors: a woman aged 50 to 65 in good health. CDR3s include the opening cysteine and the closing phenylalanine or tryptophan. The order of the fields is J gene, clone size, D gene, V gene, CDR3 DNA, CDR3 protein. D genes are given only for firm matches. Rows give clone size only sometimes, using once, few, many, or a class for an expanded clone.

J gene: TRBJ2-7; clone size: -; D gene: TRBD2; V gene: TRBV4-2; CDR3 DNA: TGTGCCAGCAGCCAAGATCTCCAAACTAGCGGATCCTACGAGCAGTACTTC; CDR3 protein: CASSQDLQTSGSYEQYF
J gene: TRBJ1-1; clone size: -; D gene: -; V gene: TRBV2; CDR3 DNA: TGTGCCAGCAGTGTGACAGGTGGAGACACTGAAGCTTTCTTT; CDR3 protein: CASSVTGGDTEAFF
J gene: TRBJ1-1; clone size: -; D gene: -; V gene: TRBV9; CDR3 DNA: TGTGCCAGCAGCGTAGGACCCGGGGGTGGGATCACTGAAGCTTTCTTT; CDR3 protein: CASSVGPGGGITEAFF
J gene: TRBJ2-2; clone size: -; D gene: -; V gene: TRBV30; CDR3 DNA: TGTGCCTGGAGTGTACTACCCGGGGAGCTGTTTTTT; CDR3 protein: CAWSVLPGELFF
J gene: TRBJ2-3; clone size: -; D gene: TRBD2; V gene: TRBV5-5; CDR3 DNA: TGTGCCAGCAGCTTGGGTGTACTAGCGGGGGGGAGCACAGATACGCAGTATTTT; CDR3 protein: CASSLGVLAGGSTDTQYF
J gene: TRBJ1-1; clone size: -; D gene: -; V gene: TRBV30; CDR3 DNA: TGTGCCTGGACCCAGGGAATGGGCACTGAAGCTTTCTTT; CDR3 protein: CAWTQGMGTEAFF
J gene: TRBJ2-2; clone size: -; D gene: TRBD2; V gene: TRBV10-3; CDR3 DNA: TGTGCCATCAGTGAGGTCGGACTAGCGGATTCCGCGAACACCGGGGAGCTGTTTTTT; CDR3 protein: CAISEVGLADSANTGELFF
J gene: TRBJ1-1; clone size: -; D gene: TRBD1; V gene: TRBV3-1/TRBV3-2; CDR3 DNA: TGTGCCAGCAGCCCTCGGACAGGGAGGGCTGAAGCTTTCTTT; CDR3 protein: CASSPRTGRAEAFF
J gene: TRBJ1-5; clone size: -; D gene: -; V gene: TRBV28; CDR3 DNA: TGTGCCAGCAGTCCCGCCGGGAGCAATCAGCCCCAGCATTTT; CDR3 protein: CASSPAGSNQPQHF
J gene: TRBJ1-5; clone size: -; D gene: TRBD1; V gene: TRBV6-1; CDR3 DNA: TGTGCCAGCAGTGAAGGGACAGGGTGGAATCAGCCCCAGCATTTT; CDR3 protein: CASSEGTGWNQPQHF
J gene: TRBJ1-1; clone size: -; D gene: -; V gene: TRBV27; CDR3 DNA: TGTGCCAGCAGAGGAGGGTGGACTGAAGCTTTCTTT; CDR3 protein: CASRGGWTEAFF
J gene: TRBJ2-1; clone size: -; D gene: -; V gene: TRBV2; CDR3 DNA: TGTGCCAGCAGTGAAACGGAAGGGAGGAATGAGCAGTTCTTC; CDR3 protein: CASSETEGRNEQFF
J gene: TRBJ1-1; clone size: once; D gene: -; V gene: TRBV13; CDR3 DNA: TGTGCCAGCAGCTTACTAGTGAGGGGCACTGAAGCTTTCTTT; CDR3 protein: CASSLLVRGTEAFF
J gene: TRBJ1-2; clone size: -; D gene: -; V gene: TRBV4-1; CDR3 DNA: TGCGCCAGCAGCCAAGATTTTACGTCCCCGGAGGGCTACACCTTC; CDR3 protein: CASSQDFTSPEGYTF
J gene: TRBJ2-3; clone size: -; D gene: TRBD2; V gene: TRBV5-1; CDR3 DNA: TGCGCCAGCAGCTTTTTCGGCGGGAGCGAGGCAGATACGCAGTATTTT; CDR3 protein: CASSFFGGSEADTQYF
J gene: TRBJ1-2; clone size: -; D gene: -; V gene: TRBV29-1; CDR3 DNA: TGCAGCGTTGTCACTGGCAGTCTTGAGAATGGCTACACCTTC; CDR3 protein: CSVVTGSLENGYTF